This TCR beta chain was profiled in a study of identifying expanded T cells in peripheral blood (dated by TCRdb to about 2019). Concerning the study at large: Four technical replicates, made by sequencing separate aliquots from the same pool of genomic DNA, were compared pairwise.

During the collection period, no immune events, such as infections, were documented for the healthy donors. Blood repertoires from healthy donors were used as a training cohort for calibrating time-dependent variance in a beta-binomial model of differential abundance of T-cell clones. The training cohort included around 10 healthy donors, of whom 3 were female and 7 were male. An age range of about 25 to 64 years, with an average of about 39 years, was recorded for the donors. Obtained from a commercial supplier, whole blood was collected from each healthy donor at three time points set around two weeks apart. For immunosequencing, genomic DNA was extracted from unsorted whole blood. TCRbeta CDR3 regions were profiled with the immunoSEQ Assay using bias-controlled multiplex PCR amplification of genomic DNA. As for the original processing: To quantify the absolute abundance of each unique TCRbeta CDR3 region, the sequences were collapsed and filtered. Differential abundance was assessed using a binomial (Fisher-equivalent) model and a beta-binomial model in which time-dependent variance fitted from healthy donors was added. Clones with fewer than 5 combined templates were excluded, and clones with Benjamini-Hochberg FDR below 0.01 were called differentially abundant. Using the form v = (b*log(k)+a)^2, the beta-binomial variance was modeled as a function of the total template count across the two samples. TCRdb re-hosts the immuneACCESS table, in-frame sequences only. Its copies lack some clones; in the studies checked, an unresolved V gene accounts for under half of them, and the cause for the rest is not known. V and J calls and clone size are copied from that table; D and trimming were computed from the DNA. The sample includes 50,000 or so clones, with over 85% observed a single time. Roughly 3.6% of the sample is in the top ten clones.

Trimming removed 4 bases from V and 6 bases from J, leaving 19 bases between the germline ends. Inclusive of the bounding cysteine and phenylalanine, the CDR3 is 16 residues long. The DNA shown is the 48-base CDR3, in frame from base 1. CDR1 and CDR2 were assigned from the germline V gene as MNHNS and SASEGT. The paper as a whole reports these results and caveats: Both the number of clones called differentially abundant and the false-positive rate were significantly reduced by the beta-binomial model across all healthy-donor time intervals. In all healthy donors, the variance in clone template counts between samples taken around two weeks apart rose significantly as total template count increased. The authors expected biological variance in healthy repertoires might increase further over much longer intervals such as months to years. Between technical replicates the binomial model flagged roughly 1.2 differentially abundant clones, whereas over roughly two weeks the binomial model flagged about 16.4 and over roughly 4 weeks about 19.

This clone has only one observation. There is no known antigen for this receptor. No much larger clone exists at a distance of one base, and base qualities are not known. This TCR was sampled from a person aged 18 to 70 in good health. Sequenced input: blood. The V gene is TRBV6-1 and the J gene is TRBJ2-1; the D segment might be TRBD1 or TRBD2, since each matches 5 bases. The CDR3 reads as follows: CASSAQSGTHLNEQFF. DNA sequence: TGTGCCAGCAGTGCTCAATCCGGGACGCACCTCAATGAGCAGTTCTTC.